Each of the 15 T cell receptor beta chains below was sequenced from the same sample in a study of CD8 T cells in ankylosing spondylitis. Each CDR3 protein is one row after TCRdb ran MiXCR on the 5' RACE reads. Of about 42,000 distinct CDR3 sequences listed, roughly 2.6% are singletons. The specimen sequenced was blood, either unsorted or a sorted T cell fraction (not recorded which). These receptors came from a male donor with ankylosing spondylitis or in good health (not recorded which).

This clonotype was counted ten times or more. The chain employs TRBV9 and TRBJ1-1; D gene uncertain. CDR3 size: 14 residues. Germline V gene lookup returns CDR1 SGDLS and CDR2 YYNGEE. V was trimmed by 0 bases and J by 5 bases, leaving 11 bases between them. CDR3 sequence (DNA): TGTGCCAGCAGCGTAGAAGGAGGTAGGACTGAAGCTTTCTTT. As protein: CASSVEGGRTEAFF. The variable domain in full, with the rest retrieved from reference TRBV9 and TRBJ1-1, is DSGVTQTPKHLITATGQRVTLRCSPRSGDLSVYWYQQSLDQGLQFLIQYYNGEERAKGNILERFSAQQFPDLHSELNLSSLELGDSALYFCASSVEGGRTEAFFGQGTRLTVV.

This clonotype was observed at least ten times. The genes are TRBV9 and TRBJ2-7, with 9 bases fitting TRBD2. This CDR3 region has 14 residues. With V trimmed by 3 bases and J by 3 bases, 4 bases remained unmatched. Per germline, CDR1 SGDLS and CDR2 YYNGEE. The CDR3: CASSARLADYEQYF. The CDR3, as DNA: TGTGCCAGCAGCGCCCGACTAGCGGACTACGAGCAGTACTTC.

This clonotype was recorded at least ten times. The CDR3 nucleotides read TGTGCCAGCAGCCCTCTAGCGGGAGGGACCACAGATACGCAGTATTTT. Translating gives CASSPLAGGTTDTQYF. The genes are TRBV9 and TRBJ2-3, with 12 nucleotides matching TRBD2. Per germline, CDR1 SGDLS and CDR2 YYNGEE. The CDR3 spans 16 residues. The J segment lost 2 bases and the V segment lost 4 bases, leaving 5 bases of the junction unmatched. Full variable domain (remainder filled in from reference TRBV9 and TRBJ2-3): DSGVTQTPKHLITATGQRVTLRCSPRSGDLSVYWYQQSLDQGLQFLIQYYNGEERAKGNILERFSAQQFPDLHSELNLSSLELGDSALYFCASSPLAGGTTDTQYFGPGTRLTVL.

In this sample, this clonotype is medium-sized. The chain has TRBV9 and TRBJ2-3, with D perhaps matching TRBD1 or TRBD2 (5 bases each). The CDR3 is 17 residues long. Trimming cost V 4 bases and J 2 bases, with 20 bases left between them. Looked up from germline, CDR1 is SGDLS and CDR2 is YYNGEE. DNA for the CDR3: TGTGCCAGCAGCTCAGAGGGACCCGGTGGAAACACAGATACGCAGTATTTT. The encoded protein is CASSSEGPGGNTDTQYF.

This clonotype was recorded many times. The chain is built from TRBV9 and TRBJ2-2; D may be TRBD1 (6 bases). V dropped 0 bases and J dropped 0 bases, with 9 bases sitting between them. Germline V gene sequence: CDR1 SGDLS, CDR2 YYNGEE. This CDR3 is 16 amino acids long. The CDR3, as DNA: TGTGCCAGCAGCGTAGTGGGGGCCGCGAACACCGGGGAGCTGTTTTTT. Encoded protein: CASSVVGAANTGELFF.

At least ten counts were recorded for this clonotype. The CDR3 coding sequence is TGTGCCAGCACGGGACGGACTCGCCCCTACAATGAGCAGTTCTTC. Amino acids: CASTGRTRPYNEQFF. The rearrangement links TRBV9 to TRBJ2-1; D is tentatively TRBD1 or TRBD2 (5 bases each). Trimming shortened V by 6 bases and J by 2 bases, and 15 bases separated the two germline ends. Germline-derived CDR1 and CDR2 are SGDLS and YYNGEE. The length of the CDR3 is 15 residues.

Ten or more counts support this clonotype. The rearrangement joins TRBV9 to TRBJ2-5; 10 bases agree with TRBD1. The CDR3 has 15 residues. Germline V gene data show CDR1 as SGDLS and CDR2 as YYNGEE. Trimming removed 4 bases from V and 5 bases from J; junction bases left unmatched: 8. In DNA form, the CDR3 reads TGTGCCAGCAGCATCCCGACAGGGGGCGCGGAGACCCAGTACTTC. Encoded protein: CASSIPTGGAETQYF.

The table lists this clonotype with many counts. The chain joins TRBV9 to TRBJ2-1; 7 bases fit TRBD2. This CDR3 spans 17 amino acids. Germline trimming cut 2 bases from V and 7 bases from J; bases unmatched to any gene: 15. The germline gives CDR1 SGDLS, CDR2 YYNGEE. Written as DNA, the CDR3 is TGTGCCAGCAGCGTCCGGGACTATGTATTTTCGGGGAATGAGCAGTTCTTC. Encoded protein: CASSVRDYVFSGNEQFF.

This clonotype was picked up many times. The chain uses TRBV9 and TRBJ2-5; the D gene is possibly TRBD1 (6 bases). CDR1 is SGDLS and CDR2 is YYNGEE in the germline V gene. Trimming shortened V by 0 bases and J by 4 bases, and 10 bases separated the two germline ends. The CDR3 is 14 amino acids. CDR3 DNA sequence: TGTGCCAGCAGCGTAGGAGGGGGTGGAGAGACCCAGTACTTC. Translated: CASSVGGGGETQYF.

This clonotype was counted ten times or more. CDR3 sequence (DNA): TGTGCCAGCAGCGTAGGGACTAGCGGCACTCCCGGAGAGACCCAGTACTTC. It specifies CASSVGTSGTPGETQYF. The V call is TRBV9, the J call TRBJ2-5; TRBD2 matches 10 bases. CDR3 length equals 17 residues. Per the germline V gene, CDR1 is SGDLS and CDR2 is YYNGEE. Germline trimming cut 0 bases from V and 4 bases from J; bases unmatched to any gene: 9.

This clonotype was recorded many times. The chain uses TRBV9 and TRBJ1-2; D is perhaps TRBD1 (5 bases). V gave up 3 bases and J gave up 7 bases, with 16 bases separating them. Germline V gene data show CDR1 as SGDLS and CDR2 as YYNGEE. The CDR3 totals 14 residues. CDR3 loop: CASSAGTWTGGYTF. For the CDR3, the DNA is TGTGCCAGCAGCGCCGGGACCTGGACGGGTGGCTACACCTTC.

This clonotype was recorded many times. The V and J genes are TRBV9 and TRBJ2-7; D is unresolved. The CDR3 consists of 14 residues. Deletions cut 3 bases from V and 2 bases from J, with 12 bases between. Germline values: CDR1 SGDLS, CDR2 YYNGEE. The CDR3 is CASSATPYPYEQYF. For the CDR3, the DNA is TGTGCCAGCAGCGCCACCCCCTATCCCTACGAGCAGTACTTC.

This clonotype occurred many times. The chain links TRBV9 to TRBJ2-7, with TRBD1 matching 7 bases. This CDR3 spans 15 amino acids. Trimming at V came to 4 bases and at J to 0 bases, leaving 7 bases not matched to a gene. The V gene's germline CDR1 is SGDLS and CDR2 YYNGEE. The CDR3 sequence: CASSPRQGTSYEQYF. CDR3 nucleotides: TGTGCCAGCAGCCCGAGACAGGGAACCTCCTACGAGCAGTACTTC.

This clonotype was counted ten times or more. V gene TRBV9 combines with J gene TRBJ2-2, with D perhaps TRBD1 (6 bases). CDR3 length: 16 amino acids. Germline CDR1 reads SGDLS; CDR2 reads YYNGEE. V lost 1 base and J 4 bases, leaving 14 bases between the germline ends. The CDR3: CASSVLDRWGTGELFF. CDR3 in DNA: TGTGCCAGCAGCGTACTAGACAGGTGGGGCACCGGGGAGCTGTTTTTT.

The table lists this clonotype with many counts. The chain employs TRBV9 and TRBJ2-1; no clear D gene. This CDR3 has 13 amino acids. V was cut by 4 bases and J by 5 bases, with 10 bases left in between. The germline V gene encodes CDR1 SGDLS and CDR2 YYNGEE. This CDR3 is CASSPGPDNEQFF. CDR3 nucleotides: TGTGCCAGCAGCCCCGGACCCGACAATGAGCAGTTCTTC.